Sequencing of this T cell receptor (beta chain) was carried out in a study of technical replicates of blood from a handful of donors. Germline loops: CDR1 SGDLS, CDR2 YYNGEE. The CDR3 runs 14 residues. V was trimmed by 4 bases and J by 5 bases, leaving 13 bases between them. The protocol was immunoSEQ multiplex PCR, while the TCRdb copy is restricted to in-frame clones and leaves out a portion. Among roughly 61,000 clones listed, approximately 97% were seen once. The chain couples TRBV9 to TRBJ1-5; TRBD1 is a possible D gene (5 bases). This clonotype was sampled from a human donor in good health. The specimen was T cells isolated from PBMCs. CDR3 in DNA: TGTGCCAGCAGCCCCGGTGGGGGGGATCAGCCCCAGCATTTT. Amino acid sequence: CASSPGGGDQPQHF.